One sample yielded the 5 T cell receptor beta chains listed below, sequenced in a study of cytomegalovirus exposure and HLA in healthy donors. The primer mix had 60 Vbeta and 13 Jbeta primers. The method was immunoSEQ multiplex PCR; TCRdb's version includes in-frame clones alone and lacks a portion of them. Here the sample spans tens of thousands of clones, roughly 81% being singletons. Sequenced material: PBMCs. Source of these receptors: a woman under 40 in good health and CMV-seronegative.

Regarding this clone: At one of its ends the junction is not consistent with the germline gene, which may arise from a read error. Additional DNA sequences in this sample encode the identical CDR3. This chain links TRBV5-4 with TRBJ2-6; weak D call: TRBD1 (5 bases). Per the germline V gene, CDR1 is SGHNT and CDR2 is YYREEE (reference sequence). The CDR3 is made up of 16 amino acids. In DNA form, the CDR3 reads TGTGCCAGCAGCTTCTTTCTCAGCTCTGGGGCCAACGTCCTGACCTTC. Translation gives CASSFFLSSGANVLTF. Full variable domain (missing parts from reference TRBV5-4 and TRBJ2-6): ETGVTQSPTHLIKTRGQQVTLRCSSQSGHNTVSWYQQALGQGPQFIFQYYREEENGRGNFPPRFSGLQFPNYSSELNVNALELDDSALYLCASSFFLSSGANVLTFGAGSRLTVL.

This clone was detected only once. The chain joins TRBV11-3 to TRBJ2-6; perhaps TRBD1 as D (6 bases). The germline V and J ends were trimmed by 5 bases and 0 bases, with 11 bases remaining between them. Germline loops: CDR1 SGHNT, CDR2 YENEEA. The CDR3 is 16 amino acids. This CDR3 reads CASSLGQLSGANVLTF. The CDR3 DNA follows: TGTGCCAGCAGCCTAGGACAGCTCTCTGGGGCCAACGTCCTGACTTTC.

There are a few counts of this clone. J is TRBJ2-7 and V is TRBV27, with a tentative D call TRBD1 (5 bases). V lost 6 bases and J 3 bases, leaving 12 bases between the germline ends. Germline CDR1 is MNHEY and CDR2 is SMNVEV (reference sequence). The CDR3 spans 13 residues. The DNA of the CDR3 is TGTGCCAGCAGGGGCCTAGGGGTCTACGAGCAGTACTTC. It translates to CASRGLGVYEQYF.

The rearrangement links TRBV7-3 to TRBJ2-2; 11 nucleotides agree with TRBD2. V lost 4 bases to trimming and J lost 1 base; unmatched junction nucleotides: 17. CDR3 size: 21 residues. Germline CDR1 SGHTA, CDR2 FQGTGA. CDR3 DNA sequence: TGTGCCAGCAGCTCTACCCCTCGAGGCGGACTAGCGGGTTTGAACACCGGGGAGCTGTTTTTT. Residues: CASSSTPRGGLAGLNTGELFF.

This clone was recorded once. The chain couples TRBV21-1 to TRBJ1-1. TRBV21-1 is designated a pseudogene. This CDR3 is built from 13 residues. The CDR3 DNA follows: TGTGCCCCTGCCGTGGGGGGGGACACTGAAGCTTTCTTT. Residues: CAPAVGGDTEAFF.